The sequence of this TCR beta chain was determined in a study of sequential checkpoint blockade in melanoma. For the study at large: Maintenance nivolumab came after either treatment sequence.

Worth noting for this clone: One end of the junction varies from germline; a read error may be responsible.

The method was immunoSEQ multiplex PCR; TCRdb's version includes in-frame clones alone and lacks a portion of them. The table includes under 15,000 clones, under 90% detected once. Described treatment: randomized to nivolumab then ipilimumab (arm A) or the reverse (arm B). No patient had prior DNA-damaging chemotherapy. Live CD3+CD8+ CD19− CD56− cells were sorted from PBMCs. Looked up from germline, CDR1 is PRHDT and CDR2 is FYEKMQ (reference sequence). The CDR3 spans 14 residues. This specimen consisted of CD8+ T cells sorted from blood (inferred from file names), obtained from a patient given nivolumab and ipilimumab in sequence. The source of this sequence is a human donor with melanoma. The chain combines TRBV13 with TRBJ2-7; 7 bases match TRBD1. The CDR3 sequence is CASSLGTGSYKQYF. CDR3 DNA: TGTGCCAGCAGCTTAGGGACAGGGTCCTACAAGCAGTACTTC.